This T cell receptor (beta chain) was retrieved from a study of T cell responses to AZD1222 COVID-19 vaccine. Study results and limitations: Every sample of the repertoires postdated the peak T cell response. White British people made up most donors, females outnumbered males, and clonal diversity was possibly underestimated.

Sequencing was performed with immunoSEQ multiplex PCR; in TCRdb, only in-frame clones are kept and a portion is missing. There are around 130,000 clones in the sample; 75% to 95% occur only once, and 1.5% to 2% lies in the top ten. The V and J ends lost 2 bases and 3 bases respectively, with 7 bases between them. This CDR3 has 13 residues. Germline-derived CDR1 and CDR2 are KGHSH and LQKENI. As for this clone: Its antigen is not known. In the same sample, other DNA sequences code for this CDR3.

This sample comprised peripheral blood, obtained 28 days after the second AZD1222 dose. This sequence joins TRBV18 and TRBJ1-1; D remains unclear. This clonotype was sampled from an adult who received the AZD1222 COVID-19 vaccine. The CDR3 reads CASSPGVDTEAFF. CDR3 DNA: TGTGCCAGCTCACCAGGGGTCGACACTGAAGCTTTCTTT. The full variable domain, its missing parts supplied by reference TRBV18 and TRBJ1-1, is NAGVMQNPRHLVRRRGQEARLRCSPMKGHSHVYWYRQLPEEGLKFMVYLQKENIIDESGMPKERFSAEFPKEGPSILRIQQVVRGDSAAYFCASSPGVDTEAFFGQGTRLTVV.